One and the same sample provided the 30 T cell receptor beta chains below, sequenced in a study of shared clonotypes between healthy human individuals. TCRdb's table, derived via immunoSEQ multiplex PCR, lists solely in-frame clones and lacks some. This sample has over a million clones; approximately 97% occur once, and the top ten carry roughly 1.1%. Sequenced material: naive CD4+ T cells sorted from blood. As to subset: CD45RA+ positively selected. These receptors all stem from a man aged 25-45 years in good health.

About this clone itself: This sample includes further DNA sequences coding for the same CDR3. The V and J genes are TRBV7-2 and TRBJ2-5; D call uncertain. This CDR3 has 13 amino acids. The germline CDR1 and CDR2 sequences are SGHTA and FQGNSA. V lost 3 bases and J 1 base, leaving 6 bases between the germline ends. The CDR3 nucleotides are TGTGCCAGCAGCTTTGGTCCCCAAGAGACCCAGTACTTC. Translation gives CASSFGPQETQYF.

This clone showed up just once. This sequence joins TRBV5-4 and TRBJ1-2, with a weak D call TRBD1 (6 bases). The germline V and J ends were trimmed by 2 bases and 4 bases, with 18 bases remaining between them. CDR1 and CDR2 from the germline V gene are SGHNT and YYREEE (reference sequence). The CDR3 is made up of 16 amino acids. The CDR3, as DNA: TGTGCCAGCAGCTTACGCGTCGAGGGGGGAAGCTATGGCTACACCTTC. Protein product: CASSLRVEGGSYGYTF.

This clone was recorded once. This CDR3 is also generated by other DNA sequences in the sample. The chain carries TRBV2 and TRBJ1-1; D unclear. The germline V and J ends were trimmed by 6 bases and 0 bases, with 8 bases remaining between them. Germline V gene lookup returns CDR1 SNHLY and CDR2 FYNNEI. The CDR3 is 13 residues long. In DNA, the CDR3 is TGTGCCAGCAGCGGGGATCTGAACACTGAAGCTTTCTTT. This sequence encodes CASSGDLNTEAFF.

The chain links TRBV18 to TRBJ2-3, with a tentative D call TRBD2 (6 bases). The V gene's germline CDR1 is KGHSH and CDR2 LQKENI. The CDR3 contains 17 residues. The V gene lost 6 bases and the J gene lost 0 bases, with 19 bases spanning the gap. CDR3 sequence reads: CASSRLLAHPSTDTQYF. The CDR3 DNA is TGTGCCAGCTCCAGGCTGCTAGCGCACCCTAGCACAGATACGCAGTATTTT.

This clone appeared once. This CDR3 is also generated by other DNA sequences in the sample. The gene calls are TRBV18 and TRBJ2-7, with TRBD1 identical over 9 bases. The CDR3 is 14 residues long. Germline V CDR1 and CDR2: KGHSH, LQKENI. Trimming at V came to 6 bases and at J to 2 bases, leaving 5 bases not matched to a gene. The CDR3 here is CASSPGQGPYEQYF. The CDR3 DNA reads TGTGCCAGCTCCCCGGGACAGGGACCCTACGAGCAGTACTTC.

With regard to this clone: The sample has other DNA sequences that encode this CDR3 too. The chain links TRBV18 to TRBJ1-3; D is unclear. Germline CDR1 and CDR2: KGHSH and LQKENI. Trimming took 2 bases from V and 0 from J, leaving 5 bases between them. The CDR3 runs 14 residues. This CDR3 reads CASSPGNSGNTIYF. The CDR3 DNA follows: TGTGCCAGCTCACCAGGGAACTCTGGAAACACCATATATTTT.

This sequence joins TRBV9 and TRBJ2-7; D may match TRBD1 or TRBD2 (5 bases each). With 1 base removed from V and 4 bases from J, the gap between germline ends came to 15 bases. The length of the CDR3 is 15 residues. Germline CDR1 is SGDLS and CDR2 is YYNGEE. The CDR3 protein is CASSVSGTSRYEQYF. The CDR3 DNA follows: TGTGCCAGCAGCGTATCCGGGACCTCCAGGTACGAGCAGTACTTC.

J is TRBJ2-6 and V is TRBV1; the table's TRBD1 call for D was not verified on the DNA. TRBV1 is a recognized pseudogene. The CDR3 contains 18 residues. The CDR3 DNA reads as TGCACCAGCAGCGTTCTCAGTTTGTGCACAAGTCGGGCCAACGTCCTGACTTTC. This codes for CTSSVLSLCTSRANVLTF.

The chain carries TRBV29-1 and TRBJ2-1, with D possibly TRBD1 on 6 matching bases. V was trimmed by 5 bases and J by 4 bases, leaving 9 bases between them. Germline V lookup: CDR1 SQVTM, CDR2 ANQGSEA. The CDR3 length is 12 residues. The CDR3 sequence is CSVSDRYNEQFF. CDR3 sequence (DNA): TGCAGCGTTTCTGACAGGTACAATGAGCAGTTCTTC.

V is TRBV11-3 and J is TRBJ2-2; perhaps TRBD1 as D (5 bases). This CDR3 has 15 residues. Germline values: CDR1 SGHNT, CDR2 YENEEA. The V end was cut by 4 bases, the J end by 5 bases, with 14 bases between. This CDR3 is CASSSRRQTTGELFF. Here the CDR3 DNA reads TGTGCCAGCAGCTCCCGCCGACAGACTACCGGGGAGCTGTTTTTT. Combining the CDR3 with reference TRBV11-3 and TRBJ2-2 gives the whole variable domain EAGVVQSPRYKIIEKKQPVAFWCNPISGHNTLYWYLQNLGQGPELLIRYENEEAVDDSQLPKDRFSAERLKGVDSTLKIQPAELGDSAVYLCASSSRRQTTGELFFGEGSRLTVL.

The CDR3 protein is CASSLGVREINYGYTF. As DNA, the CDR3 is TGTGCCAGCAGCTTGGGGGTTAGAGAAATTAACTATGGCTACACCTTC. The chain joins TRBV5-6 to TRBJ1-2; no reliable D call. V shed 0 bases and J shed 1 base, with 13 bases lying between them. Germline assignment: CDR1 SGHDT and CDR2 YYEEEE. The length of the CDR3 is 16 residues.

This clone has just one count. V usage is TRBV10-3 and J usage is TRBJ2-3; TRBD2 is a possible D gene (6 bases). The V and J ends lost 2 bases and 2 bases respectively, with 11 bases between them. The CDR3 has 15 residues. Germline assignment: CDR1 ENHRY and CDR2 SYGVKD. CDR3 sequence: CAISERDLSTDTQYF. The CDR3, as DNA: TGTGCCATCAGTGAGCGGGACTTGTCCACAGATACGCAGTATTTT.

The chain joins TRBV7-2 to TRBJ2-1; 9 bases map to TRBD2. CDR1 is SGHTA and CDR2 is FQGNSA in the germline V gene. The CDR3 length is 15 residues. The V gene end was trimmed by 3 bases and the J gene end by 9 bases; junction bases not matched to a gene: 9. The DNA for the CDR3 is TGTGCCAGCAGCTTCGGCGGGAGGGCCAGTAGTGAGCAGTTCTTC. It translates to CASSFGGRASSEQFF.

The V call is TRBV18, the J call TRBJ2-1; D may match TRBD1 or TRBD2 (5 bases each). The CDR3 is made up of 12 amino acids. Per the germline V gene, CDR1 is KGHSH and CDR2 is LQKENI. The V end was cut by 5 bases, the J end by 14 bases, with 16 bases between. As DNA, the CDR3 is TGTGCCAGCTCAGAAGACAGCCGAGGGGAGTTCTTC. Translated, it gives CASSEDSRGEFF.

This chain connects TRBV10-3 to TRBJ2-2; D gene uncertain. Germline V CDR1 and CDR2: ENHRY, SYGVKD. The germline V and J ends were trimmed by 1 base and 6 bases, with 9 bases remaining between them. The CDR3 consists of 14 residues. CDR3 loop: CAISELGYAGELFF. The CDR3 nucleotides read TGTGCCATCAGTGAGTTGGGGTATGCCGGGGAGCTGTTTTTT.

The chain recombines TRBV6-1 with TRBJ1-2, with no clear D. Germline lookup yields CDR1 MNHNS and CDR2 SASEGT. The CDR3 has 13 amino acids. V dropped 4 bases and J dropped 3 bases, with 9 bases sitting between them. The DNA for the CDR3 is TGTGCCAGCAGTGTGTCCTGGGACTATGGCTACACCTTC. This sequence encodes CASSVSWDYGYTF.

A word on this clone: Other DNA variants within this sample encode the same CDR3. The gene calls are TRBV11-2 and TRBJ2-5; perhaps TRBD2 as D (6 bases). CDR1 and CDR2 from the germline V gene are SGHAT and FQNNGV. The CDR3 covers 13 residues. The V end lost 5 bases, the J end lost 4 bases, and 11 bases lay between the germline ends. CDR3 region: CASSTEGRETQYF. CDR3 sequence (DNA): TGTGCCAGCAGCACGGAGGGCCGAGAGACCCAGTACTTC.

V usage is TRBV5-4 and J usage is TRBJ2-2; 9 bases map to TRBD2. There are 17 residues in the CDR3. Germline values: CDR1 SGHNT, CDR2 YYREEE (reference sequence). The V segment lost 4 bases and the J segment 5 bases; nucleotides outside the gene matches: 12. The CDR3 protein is CASSPRTGTSPTGELFF. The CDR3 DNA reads TGTGCCAGCAGCCCCCGTACCGGGACTAGCCCGACCGGGGAGCTGTTTTTT.

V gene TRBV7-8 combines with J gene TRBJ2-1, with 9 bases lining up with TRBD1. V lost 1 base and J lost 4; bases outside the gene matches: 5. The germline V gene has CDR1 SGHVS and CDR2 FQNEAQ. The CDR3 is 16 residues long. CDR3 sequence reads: CASSLEHRGLYNEQFF. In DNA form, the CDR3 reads TGTGCCAGCAGCTTAGAGCACAGGGGGCTTTACAATGAGCAGTTCTTC.

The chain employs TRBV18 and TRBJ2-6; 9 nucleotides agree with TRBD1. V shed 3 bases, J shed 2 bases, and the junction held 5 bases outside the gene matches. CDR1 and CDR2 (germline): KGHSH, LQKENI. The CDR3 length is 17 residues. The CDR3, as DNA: TGTGCCAGCTCACCCCCGGGACAGGGCCCTGGGGCCAACGTCCTGACTTTC. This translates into CASSPPGQGPGANVLTF.

In DNA form, the CDR3 reads TGTGCCAGCAGCTTGGTGCCGGGGGTCTACAATGAGCAGTTCTTC. This codes for CASSLVPGVYNEQFF. J is TRBJ2-1 and V is TRBV5-6, with D maybe TRBD2 (6 bases). Germline CDR1 is SGHDT and CDR2 is YYEEEE. The V gene lost 0 bases and the J gene lost 3 bases, with 10 bases spanning the gap. The CDR3 totals 15 residues.

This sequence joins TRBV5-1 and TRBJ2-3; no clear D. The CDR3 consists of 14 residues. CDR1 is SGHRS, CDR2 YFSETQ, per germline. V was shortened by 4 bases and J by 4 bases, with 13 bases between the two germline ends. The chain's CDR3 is CASSPWYGPDTQYF. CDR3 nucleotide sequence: TGCGCCAGCAGCCCCTGGTATGGGCCAGATACGCAGTATTTT.

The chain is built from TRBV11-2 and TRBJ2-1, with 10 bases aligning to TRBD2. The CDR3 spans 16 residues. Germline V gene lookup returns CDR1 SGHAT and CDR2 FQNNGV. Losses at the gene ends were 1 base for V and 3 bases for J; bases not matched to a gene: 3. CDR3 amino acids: CASSLATSGYYNEQFF. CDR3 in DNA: TGTGCCAGCAGCTTAGCGACTAGCGGGTACTACAATGAGCAGTTCTTC.

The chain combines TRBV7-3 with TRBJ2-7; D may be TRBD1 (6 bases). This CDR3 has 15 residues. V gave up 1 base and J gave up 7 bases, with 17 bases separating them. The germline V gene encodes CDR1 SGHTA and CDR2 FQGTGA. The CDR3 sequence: CASSLMPTEGGEQYF. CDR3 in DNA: TGTGCCAGCAGCTTAATGCCGACAGAAGGGGGTGAGCAGTACTTC.

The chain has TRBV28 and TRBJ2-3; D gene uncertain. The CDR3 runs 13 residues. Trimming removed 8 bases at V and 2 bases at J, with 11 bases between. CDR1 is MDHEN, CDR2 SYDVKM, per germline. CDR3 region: CASSKADTDTQYF. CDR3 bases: TGTGCCAGCTCAAAGGCAGACACAGATACGCAGTATTTT. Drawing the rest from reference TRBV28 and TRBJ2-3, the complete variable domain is DVKVTQSSRYLVKRTGEKVFLECVQDMDHENMFWYRQDPGLGLRLIYFSYDVKMKEKGDIPEGYSVSREKKERFSLILESASTNQTSMYLCASSKADTDTQYFGPGTRLTVL.

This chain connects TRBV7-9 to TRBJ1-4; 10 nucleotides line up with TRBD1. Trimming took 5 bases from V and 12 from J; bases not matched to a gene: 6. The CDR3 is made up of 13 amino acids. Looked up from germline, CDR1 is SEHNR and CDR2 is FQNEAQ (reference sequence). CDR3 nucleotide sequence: TGTGCCAGCAGCCCCGACAGGGGGCTTCAACTGTTTTTT. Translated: CASSPDRGLQLFF.

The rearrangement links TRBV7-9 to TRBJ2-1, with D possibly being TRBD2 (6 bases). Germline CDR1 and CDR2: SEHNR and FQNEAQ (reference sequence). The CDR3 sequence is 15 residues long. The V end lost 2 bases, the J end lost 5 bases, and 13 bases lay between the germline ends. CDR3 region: CASSLRSGPDNEQFF. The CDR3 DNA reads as TGTGCCAGCAGCTTACGTAGCGGCCCCGACAATGAGCAGTTCTTC.

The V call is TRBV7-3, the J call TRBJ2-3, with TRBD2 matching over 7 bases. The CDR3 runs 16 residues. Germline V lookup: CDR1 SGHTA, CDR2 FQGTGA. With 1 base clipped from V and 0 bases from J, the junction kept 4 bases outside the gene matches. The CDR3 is CASSLIVSGSTDTQYF. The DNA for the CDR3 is TGTGCCAGCAGCTTAATTGTTAGCGGGAGCACAGATACGCAGTATTTT.

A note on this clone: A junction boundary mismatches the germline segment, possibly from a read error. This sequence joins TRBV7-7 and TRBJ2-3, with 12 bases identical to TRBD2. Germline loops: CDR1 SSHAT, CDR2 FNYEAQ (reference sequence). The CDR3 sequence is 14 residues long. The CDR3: CASSPTSGSDTQYF. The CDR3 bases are TGTGCTAGCAGTCCGACTAGCGGGAGTGATACGCAGTATTTT.

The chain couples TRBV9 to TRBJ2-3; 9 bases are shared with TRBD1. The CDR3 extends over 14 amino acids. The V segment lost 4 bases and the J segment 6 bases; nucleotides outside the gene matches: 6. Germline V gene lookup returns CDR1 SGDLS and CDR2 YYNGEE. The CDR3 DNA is TGTGCCAGCAGCTTCACAGGGGGCGCGGATACGCAGTATTTT. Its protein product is CASSFTGGADTQYF.